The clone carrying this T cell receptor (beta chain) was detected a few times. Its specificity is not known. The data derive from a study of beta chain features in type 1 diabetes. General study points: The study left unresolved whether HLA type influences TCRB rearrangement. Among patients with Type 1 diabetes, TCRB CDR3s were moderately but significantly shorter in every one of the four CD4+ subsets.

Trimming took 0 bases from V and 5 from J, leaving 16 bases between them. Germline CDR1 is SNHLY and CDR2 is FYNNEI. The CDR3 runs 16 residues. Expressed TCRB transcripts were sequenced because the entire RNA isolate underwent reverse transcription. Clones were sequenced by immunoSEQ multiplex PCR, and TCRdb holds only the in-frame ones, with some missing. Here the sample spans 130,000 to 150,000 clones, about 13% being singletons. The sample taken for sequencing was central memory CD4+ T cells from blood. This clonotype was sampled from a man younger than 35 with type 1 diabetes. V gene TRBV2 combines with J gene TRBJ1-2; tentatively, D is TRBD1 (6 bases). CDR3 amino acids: CASSEALGGDKYGYTF. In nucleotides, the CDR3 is TGTGCCAGCAGTGAAGCGCTGGGGGGCGACAAGTATGGCTACACCTTC.